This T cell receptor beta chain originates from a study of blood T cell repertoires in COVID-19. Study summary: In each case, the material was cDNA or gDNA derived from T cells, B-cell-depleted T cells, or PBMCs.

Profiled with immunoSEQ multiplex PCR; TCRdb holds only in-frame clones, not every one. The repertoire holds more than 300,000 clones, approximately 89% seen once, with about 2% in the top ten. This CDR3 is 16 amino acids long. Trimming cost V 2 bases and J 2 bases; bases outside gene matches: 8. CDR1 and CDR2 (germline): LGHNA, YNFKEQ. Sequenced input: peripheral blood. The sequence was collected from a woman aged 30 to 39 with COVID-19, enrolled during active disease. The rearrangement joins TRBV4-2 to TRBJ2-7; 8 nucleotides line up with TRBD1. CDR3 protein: CASSQSRDRTTYEQYF. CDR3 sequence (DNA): TGTGCCAGCAGCCAATCACGGGACAGGACGACCTACGAGCAGTACTTC.